The rows below give T cell receptor beta chains drawn from one sample of a study of T cell responses to AZD1222 COVID-19 vaccine. Generated by immunoSEQ multiplex PCR, the TCRdb table keeps only in-frame clones and is missing some. The sample lists under 170,000 clones; approximately 92% were seen once. The sequencing used peripheral blood, collected 28 days after the second AZD1222 dose. The source is an adult who received the AZD1222 COVID-19 vaccine. Each CDR3 is given with its conserved first and last residue. A D gene is named only where the DNA matches it firmly. The listing skips clone size in some rows; elsewhere it reads once, few, many or a size class.

. | TRBJ1-4 | . | TRBV6-5 | CASRSLRTENEKLFF | TGTGCCAGCAGGTCCTTGAGGACGGAAAATGAAAAACTGTTTTTT
. | TRBJ2-5 | . | TRBV5-1 | CASSSGPVQETQYF | TGCGCCAGCAGCTCGGGACCGGTCCAAGAGACCCAGTACTTC
. | TRBJ2-7 | . | TRBV5-1 | CASSFRGDLVRSSYEQYF | TGCGCCAGCAGCTTCCGGGGTGATTTGGTAAGGAGCTCCTACGAGCAGTACTTC
. | TRBJ1-5 | . | TRBV28 | CASSLGQNQPQHF | TGTGCCAGCAGTTTGGGGCAAAATCAGCCCCAGCATTTT
. | TRBJ1-3 | . | TRBV3-1/TRBV3-2 | CASSHRTTTIYF | TGTGCCAGCAGCCATCGTACGACCACCATATATTTT
. | TRBJ1-2 | . | TRBV3-1/TRBV3-2 | CASSQERSGYTF | TGTGCCAGCAGCCAAGAGCGCAGTGGCTACACCTTC
. | TRBJ2-5 | TRBD1 | TRBV24-1 | CATSDPGQGAGETQYF | TGTGCCACCAGTGATCCGGGACAGGGGGCGGGGGAGACCCAGTACTTC
. | TRBJ2-5 | . | TRBV18 | CASSREQGWQETQYF | TGTGCCAGCTCACGAGAACAGGGTTGGCAAGAGACCCAGTACTTC
. | TRBJ2-6 | TRBD1 | TRBV19 | CASSLQGAFPSGANVLTF | TGTGCCAGTAGTTTACAGGGGGCTTTCCCCTCTGGGGCCAACGTCCTGACTTTC
. | TRBJ2-1 | TRBD1 | TRBV3-1/TRBV3-2 | CASSQEVQGYGGKFF | TGTGCCAGCAGCCAAGAAGTACAGGGGTATGGGGGAAAGTTCTTC
. | TRBJ2-7 | . | TRBV1 | CTSSQERTSGPSSYEQYF | TGCACCAGCAGCCAAGAGCGGACTAGCGGGCCGAGCTCCTACGAGCAGTACTTC
. | TRBJ2-7 | TRBD2 | TRBV11-2 | CASSPGTSGSEQYF | TGTGCCAGCAGCCCCGGGACTAGCGGGAGCGAGCAGTACTTC
. | TRBJ2-7 | . | TRBV30 | CAWSGSYEQYF | TGTGCCTGGAGTGGGAGCTACGAGCAGTACTTC
. | TRBJ2-7 | TRBD2 | TRBV7-6 | CASSPGTSGAYEQYF | TGTGCCAGCAGCCCCGGGACTAGCGGGGCCTACGAGCAGTACTTC
. | TRBJ2-3 | . | TRBV19 | CASSISRESTDTQYF | TGTGCCAGTAGTATATCCCGGGAGAGCACAGATACGCAGTATTTT
few | TRBJ2-1 | TRBD2 | TRBV7-8 | CASSLGTSGRKDNEQFF | TGTGCCAGCAGCTTAGGGACTAGCGGGAGGAAGGACAATGAGCAGTTCTTC
. | TRBJ2-7 | . | TRBV3-1/TRBV3-2 | CASSHLTGTRVYEQYF | TGTGCCAGCAGCCACCTCACCGGGACCAGAGTTTACGAGCAGTACTTC
. | TRBJ2-1 | TRBD1 | TRBV6-1 | CASSDRDRDEQFF | TGTGCCAGCAGTGACCGGGACAGGGATGAGCAGTTCTTC
. | TRBJ2-1 | TRBD2 | TRBV5-1 | CASSLLSGSSSDEQFF | TGCGCCAGCAGCTTGTTGAGCGGGAGTTCTAGCGATGAGCAGTTCTTC
. | TRBJ1-2 | TRBD1 | TRBV5-1 | CASSLAKGASYGYTF | TGCGCCAGCAGCTTGGCCAAGGGGGCCTCCTATGGCTACACCTTC
. | TRBJ2-5 | . | TRBV25-1 | CASSEIRVGQETQYF | TGTGCCAGCAGTGAAATCCGGGTTGGGCAAGAGACCCAGTACTTC
. | TRBJ1-3 | . | TRBV28 | CASKLSAGNTIYF | TGTGCCAGCAAATTGTCCGCTGGAAACACCATATATTTT
once | TRBJ2-3 | TRBD1 | TRBV7-6 | CASSLALGQIPTDTQYF | TGTGCCAGCAGCTTAGCCCTGGGACAGATTCCCACAGATACGCAGTATTTT
. | TRBJ2-7 | TRBD2 | TRBV7-9 | CASSLRRTSGNYEQYF | TGTGCCAGCAGCTTACGTAGGACTAGCGGCAACTACGAGCAGTACTTC
. | TRBJ2-3 | . | TRBV7-2 | CASSPVSSGGTDTQYF | TGTGCCAGCAGCCCTGTCAGTTCGGGAGGCACAGATACGCAGTATTTT
. | TRBJ1-2 | . | TRBV5-1 | CASSLNRQALLGYTF | TGCGCCAGCAGCTTGAATCGACAGGCCCTATTAGGCTACACCTTC
. | TRBJ2-2 | TRBD1 | TRBV7-9 | CASSLVGGFPGELFF | TGTGCCAGCAGCTTAGTAGGGGGCTTCCCCGGGGAGCTGTTTTTT
. | TRBJ2-3 | TRBD2 | TRBV12-5 | CASGLVLAGSADTQYF | TGTGCTAGTGGTTTGGTACTAGCGGGATCAGCAGATACGCAGTATTTT
few | TRBJ2-7 | . | TRBV7-2 | CASSLAGDLGREQYF | TGTGCCAGCAGCTTAGCCGGGGACTTGGGGCGCGAGCAGTACTTC
. | TRBJ2-7 | . | TRBV5-5 | CASTGSSGAYEQYF | TGTGCCAGCACGGGGAGTTCGGGTGCCTACGAGCAGTACTTC
. | TRBJ1-5 | TRBD1 | TRBV19 | CASSTGQPGQGPREKAQHF | TGTGCCAGTAGTACAGGCCAGCCGGGACAGGGCCCGCGAGAGAAGGCCCAGCATTTT
. | TRBJ1-4 | . | TRBV5-5 | CASSPLRSSTATNEKLFF | TGTGCCAGCAGCCCACTGCGGAGCTCGACAGCAACTAATGAAAAACTGTTTTTT
. | TRBJ2-6 | . | TRBV5-1 | CASSNGGSSGANVLTF | TGCGCCAGCAGCAATGGGGGCTCCTCTGGGGCCAACGTCCTGACTTTC
. | TRBJ2-3 | . | TRBV4-1 | CASSQDGAGRTDTQYF | TGCGCCAGCAGCCAAGATGGGGCGGGTCGCACAGATACGCAGTATTTT
. | TRBJ1-5 | . | TRBV6-5 | CASSYDGGQPQHF | TGTGCCAGCAGTTACGATGGGGGTCAGCCCCAGCATTTT
. | TRBJ1-4 | . | TRBV2 | CASRDRTGSEKLFF | TGTGCCAGCAGAGACCGGACTGGGAGTGAAAAACTGTTTTTT
. | TRBJ1-1 | . | TRBV5-5 | CASSLLRGRATEAFF | TGTGCCAGCAGCTTGTTAAGGGGCAGGGCCACTGAAGCTTTCTTT
. | TRBJ1-5 | TRBD1 | TRBV24-1 | CATQGQHNQPQHF | TGTGCCACCCAGGGACAGCACAATCAGCCCCAGCATTTT
. | TRBJ2-3 | TRBD2 | TRBV9 | CASSVGLAATDTQYF | TGTGCCAGCAGCGTAGGACTAGCGGCCACAGATACGCAGTATTTT
. | TRBJ2-7 | TRBD1 | TRBV6-6 | CASSSNPGQSSYEQYF | TGTGCCAGCAGCTCAAACCCGGGACAGTCTTCCTACGAGCAGTACTTC
. | TRBJ1-5 | . | TRBV19 | CASSTSGYSNQPQHF | TGTGCCAGTAGTACCTCAGGGTACAGCAATCAGCCCCAGCATTTT
. | TRBJ1-5 | . | TRBV9 | CASSAGGFTGQPQHF | TGTGCCAGCAGCGCCGGGGGTTTCACGGGTCAGCCCCAGCATTTT
. | TRBJ1-1 | . | TRBV5-6 | CASSFRDTYEAFF | TGTGCCAGCAGCTTCCGGGACACCTATGAAGCTTTCTTT